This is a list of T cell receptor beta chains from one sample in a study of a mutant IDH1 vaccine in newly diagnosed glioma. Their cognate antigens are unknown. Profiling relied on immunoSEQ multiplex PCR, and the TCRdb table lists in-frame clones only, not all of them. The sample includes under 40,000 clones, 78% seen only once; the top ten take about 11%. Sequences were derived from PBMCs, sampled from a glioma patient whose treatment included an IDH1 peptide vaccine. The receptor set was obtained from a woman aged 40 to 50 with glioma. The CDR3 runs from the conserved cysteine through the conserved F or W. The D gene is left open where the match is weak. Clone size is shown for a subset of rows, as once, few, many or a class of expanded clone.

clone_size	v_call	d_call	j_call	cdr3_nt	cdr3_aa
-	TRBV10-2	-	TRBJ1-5	TGCGCCAGCAGCCTCCCCGGGGATAGCAATCAGCCCCAGCATTTT	CASSLPGDSNQPQHF
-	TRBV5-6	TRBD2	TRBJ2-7	TGTGCCAGCAGCTTGGGTAGCGGGGGGCCTTCCTACGAGCAGTACTTC	CASSLGSGGPSYEQYF
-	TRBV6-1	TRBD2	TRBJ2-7	TGTGCCAGCAGTGTCCTCCAGGGACTAGTGCACATGGAGCAGTACTTC	CASSVLQGLVHMEQYF
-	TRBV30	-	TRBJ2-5	TGTGCCTGGAGTGTAGGGGGGGCAGAGACCCAGTACTTC	CAWSVGGAETQYF
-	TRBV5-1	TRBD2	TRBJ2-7	TGCGCCAGCAGCTTGGCGCTCGGGGGGACCGAGCAGTACTTC	CASSLALGGTEQYF
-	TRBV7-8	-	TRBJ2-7	TGTGCCAGCAGCCGAAGAAGTTACGAGCAGTACTTC	CASSRRSYEQYF
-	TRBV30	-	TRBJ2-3	TGTGCCTGGAGTATGGTAGATACGCAGTATTTT	CAWSMVDTQYF
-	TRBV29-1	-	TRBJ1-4	TGCAGCGTTGAGGCGGGAAATGAAAAACTGTTTTTT	CSVEAGNEKLFF
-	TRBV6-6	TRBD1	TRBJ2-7	TGTGCCAGCAGCCAGGACAGGCGCGAGCAGTACTTC	CASSQDRREQYF
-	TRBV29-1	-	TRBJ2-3	TGCAGCGTGCGAGATACAGATACGCAGTATTTT	CSVRDTDTQYF
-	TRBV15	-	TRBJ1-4	TGTGCCACCAGCAGGGGGGGGAAAACTAATGAAAAACTGTTTTTT	CATSRGGKTNEKLFF
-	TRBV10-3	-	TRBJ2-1	TGTGCCATCCATGACAGCTACAATGAGCAGTTCTTC	CAIHDSYNEQFF
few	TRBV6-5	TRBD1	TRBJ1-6	TGTGCCAGCAGGTCCGGGACAGTTAAGTCACCCCTCCACTTT	CASRSGTVKSPLHF
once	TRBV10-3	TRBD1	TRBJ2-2	TGTGCCATCAGGACAGGACAGGGTCCGAACACCGGGGAGCTGTTTTTT	CAIRTGQGPNTGELFF
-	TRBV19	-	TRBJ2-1	TGTGCCAGTAGTGGGGAGACAGTCAATGAGCAGTTCTTC	CASSGETVNEQFF
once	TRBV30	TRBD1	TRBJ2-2	TGTGCCTGGTCTCCCGGGACAGGGCCTAACACCGGGGAGCTGTTTTTT	CAWSPGTGPNTGELFF
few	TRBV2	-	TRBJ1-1	TGTGCCAGCAGTGAAGTCCGGCCGGACACTGAAGCTTTCTTT	CASSEVRPDTEAFF
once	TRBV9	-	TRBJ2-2	TGTGCCAGCCGGGCAGGCGCCGGGGAGCTGTTTTTT	CASRAGAGELFF
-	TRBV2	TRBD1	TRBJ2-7	TGTGCCAGCGATGGACAGGGGGCAAACAACGAGCAGTACTTC	CASDGQGANNEQYF
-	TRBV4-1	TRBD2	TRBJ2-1	TGCGCCAGCAGCTGGCCTAGCGGGGGTCTCAATGAGCAGTTCTTC	CASSWPSGGLNEQFF
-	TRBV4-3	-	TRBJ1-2	TGCGCCAGCAGCCAAGACGGTGCAACCCGCTACTATGGCTACACCTTC	CASSQDGATRYYGYTF
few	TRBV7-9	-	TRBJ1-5	TGTGCCAGCAGCTTAGTGGCCAGCAATCAGCCCCAGCATTTT	CASSLVASNQPQHF
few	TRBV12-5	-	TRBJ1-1	TGTGCTAGTGGTCCAGACTCCATGCAAGCTTTCTTT	CASGPDSMQAFF
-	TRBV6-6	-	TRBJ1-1	TGTGCCAGCAGTTACTCGAACGAGAACACTGAAGCTTTCTTT	CASSYSNENTEAFF
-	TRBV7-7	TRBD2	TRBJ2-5	TGTGCTAGCAGCCCCGGGGCGGGGGGTCCAGAGACCCAGTACTTC	CASSPGAGGPETQYF
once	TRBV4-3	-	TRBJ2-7	TGCGCCAGCAGCCAAGGGGTGGCGGTGACATCGGCTGCCGAGCAGTACTTC	CASSQGVAVTSAAEQYF
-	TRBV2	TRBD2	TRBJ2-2	TGTGCCAGCGGGGGAGGGCGGCTGTTTTTT	CASGGGRLFF
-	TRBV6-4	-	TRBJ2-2	TGTGCCAGCAGTCAACAGGCCGAGAACACCGGGGAGCTGTTTTTT	CASSQQAENTGELFF
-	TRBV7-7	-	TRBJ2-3	TGTGCTAGCAGCTTAGCCCCTCCCGGGCGGGGAGATACGCAGTATTTT	CASSLAPPGRGDTQYF
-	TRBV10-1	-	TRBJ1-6	TGCGCCAGCAGTGAGGGGGGGGGCAGGGATTCACCCCTCCACTTT	CASSEGGGRDSPLHF
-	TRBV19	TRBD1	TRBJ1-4	TGTGCCAGTAGTTTCCCAGGGGGGACTAATGAAAAACTGTTTTTT	CASSFPGGTNEKLFF
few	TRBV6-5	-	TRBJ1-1	TGTGCCAGCAGTCAAGCCCTCGCGGGGGACGAAGCTTTCTTT	CASSQALAGDEAFF
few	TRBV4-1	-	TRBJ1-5	TGCGCCAGCAGCCAAGGGGAACTTCGCAATCAGCCCCAGCATTTT	CASSQGELRNQPQHF
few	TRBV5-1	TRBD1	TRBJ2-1	TGCGCCAGCAGCTTGGCGACTGGCAGGGGGATCCACAATGAGCAGTTCTTC	CASSLATGRGIHNEQFF
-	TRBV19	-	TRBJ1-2	TGTGCCAGTAAGTGGGACCGAGACTATGGCTACACCTTC	CASKWDRDYGYTF
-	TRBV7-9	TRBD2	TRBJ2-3	TGTGCCAGCAGCTTAGTCCTAGCGGGGGGGACAGATACGCAGTATTTT	CASSLVLAGGTDTQYF
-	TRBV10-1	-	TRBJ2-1	TGCGCCAGCACCAAACGGGTGGGTGGGGGTCGGAATGAGCAGTTCTTC	CASTKRVGGGRNEQFF
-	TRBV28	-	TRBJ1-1	TGTGCCAGCAGTTTATCGACATCCGTAGCTTTCTTT	CASSLSTSVAFF
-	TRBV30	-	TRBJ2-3	TGTGCCTGGAGTTGGGGGGGCACAGATACGCAGTATTTT	CAWSWGGTDTQYF
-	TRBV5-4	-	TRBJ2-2	TGTGCCAGCAGCTTGGTACTAAGGAGAGCCAACACCGGGGAGCTGTTTTTT	CASSLVLRRANTGELFF